A single sample gave rise to the 21 T cell receptor beta chains below, sequenced in a study of T cells expressing NK-cell markers. TCRdb reanalyzed the 5' RACE reads, giving one entry per CDR3 protein sequence and no DNA. This specimen shows 300,000 to 500,000 distinct CDR3 sequences; the ten leading clones hold around a tenth. The sequenced sample consisted of blood T cells: a sorted CD56 or NKG2C T cell subset, CD4+ or CD8+ T cells, or bulk PBMC T cells (not recorded which). Receptor source: a woman aged 50 to 65 in good health.

The V and J genes are TRBV27 and TRBJ2-3; the TCRdb D gene call, TRBD2, has no DNA to confirm it. The CDR3 is 13 amino acids. In germline, CDR1 is MNHEY, CDR2 SMNVEV (reference sequence). CDR3 residues: CASSGGWADTQYF.

V gene TRBV12-3 or TRBV12-4 combines with J gene TRBJ2-1; the D call of TRBD2 rests on TCRdb alone, since no DNA is present to check it. This CDR3 is built from 13 residues. CDR3 amino acids: CASSFSGPDEQFF.

V and J are TRBV12-3 or TRBV12-4 and TRBJ1-4. CDR3 length: 13 amino acids. The CDR3 protein is CASSFSGSEKLFF.

The V call is TRBV6-1, the J call TRBJ2-1. Germline V gene lookup returns CDR1 MNHNS and CDR2 SASEGT. There are 11 residues in the CDR3. The CDR3: CASNGVFEQFF.

The CDR3 sequence: CASSGPGSGRAIDYEQYF. This chain links TRBV6-1 with TRBJ2-7; with no DNA, the TCRdb D assignment of TRBD2 cannot be verified. Germline CDR1 is MNHNS and CDR2 is SASEGT. The CDR3 is 18 amino acids.

The chain uses TRBV27 and TRBJ1-1; the D gene TCRdb calls, TRBD1, cannot be checked with no DNA. The germline V gene has CDR1 MNHEY and CDR2 SMNVEV (reference sequence). The CDR3 covers 15 residues. CDR3 residues: CASKTSGGSNTEAFF.

The rearrangement links TRBV4-1 to TRBJ2-1; no DNA is available, so the TRBD1 call from TCRdb remains unchecked. This CDR3 comprises 17 residues. Germline V CDR1 and CDR2: MGHRA, YSYEKL. Here the CDR3 reads CASSQDRLRQGQSEQFF.

V is TRBV7-9 and J is TRBJ1-1; TCRdb reports TRBD1, a call that lacks DNA to check it against. Germline assignment: CDR1 SEHNR and CDR2 FQNEAQ (reference sequence). CDR3 length: 15 amino acids. CDR3 in amino acids: CASSFSGAPNTEAFF. The variable domain in full, with the rest retrieved from reference TRBV7-9 and TRBJ1-1, is DTGVSQNPRHKITKRGQNVTFRCDPISEHNRLYWYRQTLGQGPEFLTYFQNEAQLEKSRLLSDRFSAERPKGSFSTLEIQRTEQGDSAMYLCASSFSGAPNTEAFFGQGTRLTVV.

The chain combines TRBV24-1 with TRBJ2-2. There are 13 residues in the CDR3. Per the germline V gene, CDR1 is KGHDR and CDR2 is SFDVKD. This CDR3 reads CATKKGLAGELFF.

This sequence joins TRBV6-5 and TRBJ2-3; the D call from TCRdb, TRBD1, cannot be confirmed without DNA. CDR1 and CDR2 (germline): MNHEY, SVGAGI. CDR3 length: 16 amino acids. The CDR3 protein is CASSLTREWSTDTQYF.

The gene calls are TRBV7-9 and TRBJ2-5; TCRdb proposes TRBD1, but this gene call is untestable without DNA. CDR3 size: 14 residues. CDR1 and CDR2 (germline): SEHNR, FQNEAQ (reference sequence). The CDR3 sequence: CASIPGQALGTQYF.

V usage is TRBV12-3 or TRBV12-4 and J usage is TRBJ2-1; checking the TCRdb D call of TRBD1 is not possible without DNA. The length of the CDR3 is 14 residues. CDR3 amino acids: CASSPPGQGAQQFF.

The chain combines TRBV11-2 with TRBJ1-1; TCRdb designates TRBD1, a call that cannot be tested without DNA. Germline V CDR1 and CDR2: SGHAT, FQNNGV. This CDR3 has 12 amino acids. The CDR3: CAGRGVATEAFF.

The chain carries TRBV6-6 and TRBJ1-1; checking the TCRdb D call of TRBD1 is not possible without DNA. CDR3 length equals 15 residues. Per the germline V gene, CDR1 is MNHNY and CDR2 is SVGAGI (reference sequence). CDR3: CASSLKGQMNTEAFF.

The gene calls are TRBV7-9 and TRBJ2-1; the TCRdb call, TRBD2, lacks DNA for checking. Germline V CDR1 and CDR2: SEHNR, FQNEAQ (reference sequence). This CDR3 spans 15 amino acids. The CDR3 here is CASSFGPSDYNEQFF.

J is TRBJ2-7 and V is TRBV12-5; TCRdb reports TRBD2, a call that lacks DNA to check it against. This CDR3 has 15 amino acids. CDR1 is LGHNT and CDR2 is FRNRAP in the germline V gene. The chain's CDR3 is CASGRLDYPSYEQYF.

The chain links TRBV11-1 to TRBJ2-1; absent DNA, TCRdb's TRBD2 call cannot be checked. The CDR3 sequence is 18 residues long. CDR1 and CDR2 from the germline V gene are SGHAT and FQDESV (reference sequence). The CDR3 protein is CASSFPMLGGRAYNEQFF.

The chain links TRBV7-6 to TRBJ2-7; the D gene TCRdb calls, TRBD1, cannot be checked with no DNA. The CDR3 is 14 amino acids. Germline loops: CDR1 SGHVS, CDR2 FNYEAQ. CDR3 amino acids: CASSSTGQSYEQYF.

V gene TRBV10-1 combines with J gene TRBJ2-1; the TCRdb D gene call, TRBD1, has no DNA to confirm it. The germline V gene encodes CDR1 WNHNN and CDR2 SYGVQD (reference sequence). The CDR3 covers 15 residues. CDR3 amino acids: CASSEPGQGYHEQFF.

This chain connects TRBV29-1 to TRBJ2-2; TCRdb's D call of TRBD1 is untestable without DNA. The CDR3 is 13 residues long. Per germline, CDR1 SQVTM and CDR2 ANQGSEA. The CDR3 protein is CTYRGLNTGELFF.

The CDR3 protein is CSVEEQFNQPQHF. This chain joins TRBV29-1 and TRBJ1-5. There are 13 residues in the CDR3. Per germline, CDR1 SQVTM and CDR2 ANQGSEA.